The clone carrying this TCR beta chain was observed at least ten times. Its antigen is unknown. The V gene's germline CDR1 is SNHLY and CDR2 FYNNEI. The CDR3 covers 16 residues. Trimming left V 10 bases short and J 3 bases short, with 25 bases between. The lymph nodes were axillary draining lymph nodes from breast cancer patients. TCRdb passed the multiplex PCR reads through MiXCR, listing each CDR3 protein once. The repertoire consists of 290,000 or so distinct CDR3 sequences, with 30% occurring once and the leading ten covering around 1.1%. This entry belongs to a study of breast tumors, draining lymph nodes, adjacent tissues. Findings and caveats of the study: Data fit most tumor T cells coming from lymph node, expanding in tumor. Tumor TCR diversity was below lymph nodes but above nontumor tissue.

This sequence was found in a female donor with breast cancer. Some clones in this sample may be carry-over from other donors' samples. Sequenced sample: axillary lymph node tissue. The chain employs TRBV2 and TRBJ2-7; the D gene is possibly TRBD2 (6 bases). The CDR3 DNA reads as TGTGCCACCACTCTTACCCGGAGGGTAGTCATCTACGAGCAGTACTTC. It codes for CATTLTRRVVIYEQYF.